This entry features one T cell receptor beta chain sequence. Germline-derived CDR1 and CDR2 are SGHTA and FQGNSA. This CDR3 has 16 residues. The V end was cut by 6 bases, the J end by 5 bases, with 22 bases between. TCRdb's table, derived via immunoSEQ multiplex PCR, lists solely in-frame clones and lacks some. The sample has 630,000 or so clones; about 90% are singletons. The sample comes from a study of shared T cell receptors in the human thymus. These data also featured in a second study, about human thymus T cells. In that study: The donor group consisted of healthy Finnish infants who were having corrective surgery for congenital heart defects. Resections removed during corrective heart surgery provided the thymus tissue used. Thymic and blood repertoires appeared to carry a bias in their V and J gene usage. Reports from related research described highly overlapping thymic repertoires among unrelated individuals.

The sequence came from a boy in the first two years of life with a congenital heart defect. J is TRBJ1-2 and V is TRBV7-2, with D unresolved. Sequences were obtained from thymocytes. The CDR3 loop reads CASSLHRSGESYGYTF. DNA of the CDR3: TGTGCCAGCAGTTTGCACCGGTCCGGGGAATCATATGGCTACACCTTC.